The text below deals with one T cell receptor (beta chain). Other DNA sequences of this sample code for an identical CDR3. The CDR3 runs to 13 residues. Trimming took off 0 bases at V and 6 bases at J, with 6 bases between the two ends. CDR1 and CDR2 from the germline V gene are LGHDT and YNNKEL (reference sequence). This sample was included in a study of blood T cell repertoires in COVID-19. Across the whole study: Nucleic acid was either cDNA or gDNA, and it came from T cells, B-cell-depleted T cells, or PBMCs.

Here immunoSEQ multiplex PCR was the method, and the copy in TCRdb shows in-frame clones only, minus some. The table shows under 300,000 clones, with roughly 84% occurring only once. This sequence joins TRBV3-1 (or the pseudogene TRBV3-2) and TRBJ1-5; D gene ambiguous. Material for sequencing was peripheral blood. The origin of this receptor is a woman aged 40 to 50 with active or convalescent COVID-19. CDR3 DNA sequence: TGTGCCAGCAGCCAAGACCGGGTTCAGCCCCAGCATTTT. Encoded protein: CASSQDRVQPQHF.